This is a list of T cell receptor beta chains from one sample in a study of T cell responses to AZD1222 COVID-19 vaccine. The protocol was immunoSEQ multiplex PCR, while the TCRdb copy is restricted to in-frame clones and leaves out a portion. The sample yields some 99,000 clones, 70% to 90% seen once. Here the sequenced sample was peripheral blood, taken on day 0 of AZD1222 vaccination. These receptors were obtained from an adult in good health. The CDR3 runs from the conserved cysteine through the conserved F or W. D genes are given only for firm matches. The size entry is marked missing in some rows and otherwise reads once, few, many or a size class.

V gene: TRBV11-1; clone size: NA; D gene: TRBD1; J gene: TRBJ1-2; CDR3 protein: CASSPDRGANYGYTF; CDR3 DNA: TGTGCCAGCAGCCCGGACAGGGGAGCCAACTATGGCTACACCTTC
V gene: TRBV4-1; clone size: NA; D gene: TRBD1; J gene: TRBJ1-6; CDR3 protein: CASSQSTGVLINSPLHF; CDR3 DNA: TGCGCCAGCAGCCAAAGTACAGGGGTTCTCATTAATTCACCCCTCCACTTT
V gene: TRBV30; clone size: NA; D gene: TRBD1; J gene: TRBJ1-4; CDR3 protein: CAWSSRGLRYEKLFF; CDR3 DNA: TGTGCCTGGAGTTCAAGGGGGCTGAGATACGAAAAACTGTTTTTT
V gene: TRBV4-2; clone size: NA; D gene: TRBD1; J gene: TRBJ2-7; CDR3 protein: CASSLWDRGEYEQYF; CDR3 DNA: TGTGCCAGCAGCCTTTGGGACAGGGGGGAATACGAGCAGTACTTC
V gene: TRBV7-2; clone size: few; D gene: TRBD1; J gene: TRBJ1-6; CDR3 protein: CASSIGTVNSPLHF; CDR3 DNA: TGTGCCAGCAGCATTGGGACAGTTAATTCACCCCTCCACTTT
V gene: TRBV5-4; clone size: NA; D gene: NA; J gene: TRBJ1-1; CDR3 protein: CASSPGGVGGAFF; CDR3 DNA: TGTGCCAGCAGCCCGGGAGGGGTCGGGGGTGCTTTCTTT
V gene: TRBV9; clone size: NA; D gene: NA; J gene: TRBJ2-3; CDR3 protein: CASTSRGTDTQYF; CDR3 DNA: TGTGCCAGCACCTCGCGAGGGACAGATACGCAGTATTTT
V gene: TRBV5-4; clone size: NA; D gene: NA; J gene: TRBJ1-1; CDR3 protein: CASSLVGQRAFF; CDR3 DNA: TGTGCCAGCAGCTTGGTAGGGCAAAGGGCTTTCTTT
V gene: TRBV18; clone size: NA; D gene: TRBD1; J gene: TRBJ2-3; CDR3 protein: CASSPPGTGGYTQYF; CDR3 DNA: TGTGCCAGCTCACCTCCCGGGACAGGGGGATATACGCAGTATTTT
V gene: TRBV5-1; clone size: once; D gene: TRBD1; J gene: TRBJ1-5; CDR3 protein: CASSLEGTGDQPQHF; CDR3 DNA: TGCGCCAGCAGCTTGGAGGGGACAGGGGATCAGCCCCAGCATTTT
V gene: TRBV18; clone size: NA; D gene: TRBD2; J gene: TRBJ2-5; CDR3 protein: CASSPASGGAQETQYF; CDR3 DNA: TGTGCCAGCTCACCAGCGAGCGGGGGGGCGCAAGAGACCCAGTACTTC
V gene: TRBV4-2; clone size: NA; D gene: TRBD1; J gene: TRBJ1-1; CDR3 protein: CASSQDLGTGSSEAFF; CDR3 DNA: TGTGCCAGCAGCCAAGATCTAGGGACAGGGTCATCGGAAGCTTTCTTT
V gene: TRBV19; clone size: NA; D gene: TRBD1; J gene: TRBJ1-2; CDR3 protein: CASGQGSGYGYTF; CDR3 DNA: TGTGCCAGTGGACAGGGGTCAGGCTATGGCTACACCTTC
V gene: TRBV11-2; clone size: NA; D gene: NA; J gene: TRBJ1-1; CDR3 protein: CASSLRAKTEAFF; CDR3 DNA: TGTGCCAGCAGCTTAAGGGCGAAGACTGAAGCTTTCTTT
V gene: TRBV7-8; clone size: NA; D gene: TRBD2; J gene: TRBJ2-3; CDR3 protein: CASSSRLAGYTDTQYF; CDR3 DNA: TGTGCCAGCAGCTCCCGACTAGCGGGCTACACAGATACGCAGTATTTT
V gene: TRBV28; clone size: NA; D gene: NA; J gene: TRBJ2-1; CDR3 protein: CASSLSPRFYEQFF; CDR3 DNA: TGTGCCAGCAGTTTATCACCCAGGTTCTATGAGCAGTTCTTC
V gene: TRBV9; clone size: once; D gene: NA; J gene: TRBJ2-2; CDR3 protein: CASSVGLGANTGELFF; CDR3 DNA: TGTGCCAGCAGCGTAGGGTTAGGGGCGAACACCGGGGAGCTGTTTTTT
V gene: TRBV18; clone size: NA; D gene: NA; J gene: TRBJ1-1; CDR3 protein: CASSPVAEAFF; CDR3 DNA: TGTGCCAGCTCACCGGTTGCTGAAGCTTTCTTT
V gene: TRBV2; clone size: NA; D gene: TRBD2; J gene: TRBJ2-5; CDR3 protein: CASGGDEGTQYF; CDR3 DNA: TGTGCCAGCGGGGGGGATGAAGGGACCCAGTACTTC
V gene: TRBV23-1; clone size: few; D gene: NA; J gene: TRBJ1-6; CDR3 protein: CASSSSGPTNSPLHF; CDR3 DNA: TGCGCCAGCAGTTCCTCGGGGCCAACTAATTCACCCCTCCACTTT
V gene: TRBV7-8; clone size: NA; D gene: NA; J gene: TRBJ2-7; CDR3 protein: CASSLGLGVYEQYF; CDR3 DNA: TGTGCCAGCAGCTTAGGTCTGGGGGTCTACGAGCAGTACTTC
V gene: TRBV19; clone size: NA; D gene: NA; J gene: TRBJ2-6; CDR3 protein: CASSIPFAVGGANVLTF; CDR3 DNA: TGTGCCAGTAGTATTCCCTTCGCCGTTGGTGGGGCCAACGTCCTGACTTTC
V gene: TRBV28; clone size: few; D gene: NA; J gene: TRBJ1-6; CDR3 protein: CASSTGGISPLHF; CDR3 DNA: TGTGCCAGCAGTACTGGGGGCATTTCACCCCTCCACTTT
V gene: TRBV24-1; clone size: NA; D gene: NA; J gene: TRBJ1-1; CDR3 protein: CATSDLSHTEAFF; CDR3 DNA: TGTGCCACCAGTGATTTGAGCCACACTGAAGCTTTCTTT
V gene: TRBV2; clone size: few; D gene: TRBD1; J gene: TRBJ2-7; CDR3 protein: CASSDHRDRAYEQYF; CDR3 DNA: TGTGCCAGCAGTGACCACCGGGACAGGGCCTACGAGCAGTACTTC
V gene: TRBV20-1; clone size: NA; D gene: NA; J gene: TRBJ1-5; CDR3 protein: CSARDRTQHF; CDR3 DNA: TGCAGTGCTAGAGACAGGACCCAGCATTTT
V gene: TRBV11-3; clone size: NA; D gene: NA; J gene: TRBJ1-1; CDR3 protein: CASKLPGANTEAFF; CDR3 DNA: TGTGCCAGCAAATTGCCGGGGGCTAACACTGAAGCTTTCTTT
V gene: TRBV3-1/TRBV3-2; clone size: NA; D gene: TRBD2; J gene: TRBJ2-1; CDR3 protein: CASSQVWGTSGRAPYNEQFF; CDR3 DNA: TGTGCCAGCAGCCAAGTCTGGGGGACTAGCGGGAGGGCCCCCTACAATGAGCAGTTCTTC
V gene: TRBV24-1; clone size: NA; D gene: TRBD2; J gene: TRBJ2-1; CDR3 protein: CATSDLLAGVREQFF; CDR3 DNA: TGTGCCACCAGTGATTTACTAGCGGGAGTTCGGGAGCAGTTCTTC